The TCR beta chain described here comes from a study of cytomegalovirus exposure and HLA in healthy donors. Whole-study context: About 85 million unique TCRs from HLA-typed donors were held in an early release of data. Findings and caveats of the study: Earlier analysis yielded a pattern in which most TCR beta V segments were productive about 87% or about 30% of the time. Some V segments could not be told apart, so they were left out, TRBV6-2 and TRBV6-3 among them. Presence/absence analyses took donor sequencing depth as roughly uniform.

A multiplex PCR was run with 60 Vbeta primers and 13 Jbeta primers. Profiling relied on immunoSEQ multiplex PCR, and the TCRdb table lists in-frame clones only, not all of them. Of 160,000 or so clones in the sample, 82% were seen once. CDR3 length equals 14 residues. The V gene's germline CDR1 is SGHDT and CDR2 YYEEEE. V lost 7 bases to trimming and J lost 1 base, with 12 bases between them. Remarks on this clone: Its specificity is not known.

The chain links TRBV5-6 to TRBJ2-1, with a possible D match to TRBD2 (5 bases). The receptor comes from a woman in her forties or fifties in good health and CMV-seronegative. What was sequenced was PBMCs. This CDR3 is CASLPPGSYNEQFF. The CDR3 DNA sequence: TGTGCCAGCTTACCTCCGGGGTCCTACAATGAGCAGTTCTTC.